The TCR beta chain described here comes from a study of cytomegalovirus exposure and HLA in healthy donors. Study as a whole: The approximately 120 million unique TCR beta sequences, from roughly 180 million T cells, were found by an earlier analysis.

Study-level results: Diagnosis of cytomegalovirus status made by the classifier reportedly showed high specificity and sensitivity. Prior analysis indicated that the majority of TCR beta V segments exhibited productivity approximately 90% or approximately 30% of the time.

The CDR3 consists of 17 residues. The V segment lost 4 bases and the J segment 4 bases; nucleotides outside the gene matches: 9. Germline assignment: CDR1 PRHDT and CDR2 FYEKMQ (reference sequence). On this clone itself: Its antigen is not known.

The primer mix had 60 Vbeta and 13 Jbeta primers. The authors' processing: A later analysis counted around 74 million unique TCR beta chains, some 11 million shared. Sequencing was performed with immunoSEQ multiplex PCR; in TCRdb, only in-frame clones are kept and a portion is missing. D and trimming were read from the DNA, whereas the V and J calls and clone size are those reported in that table. The sample consists of more than 85,000 clones, approximately 78% of them appearing once. The TCR comes from a woman aged 30 to 39 in good health and CMV-seronegative. Sequenced: PBMCs. J is TRBJ2-3 and V is TRBV13, with 12 bases identical to TRBD2. The DNA for the CDR3 is TGTGCCAGCAGCTCCCCGACTAGCGGGGGATCGTCAGATACGCAGTATTTT. Encoded protein: CASSSPTSGGSSDTQYF.